The T cell receptor beta chain under discussion was sequenced for a study of T-cell memory formation after mild COVID-19. General observations from the study: CD4/CD8 balance held among clones contracting day 15 to 85, and later expanders leaned CD4+.

TCRdb reanalysed the 5' RACE reads using MiXCR and keeps one entry per CDR3 protein. The data show some 130,000 distinct CDR3 sequences, with about a sixth seen just once and roughly 5.2% held by the top ten. Germline V gene data show CDR1 as SEHNR and CDR2 as FQNEAQ (reference sequence). The germline V and J ends were trimmed by 2 bases and 2 bases, with 16 bases remaining between them. The CDR3 sequence is 17 residues long. With respect to this clonotype: Its specificity is not known.

J is TRBJ2-1 and V is TRBV7-9, with D possibly being TRBD2 (5 bases). The source material was PBMCs or a T cell subset sorted from them (not recorded which). The sequence was obtained from a man between 18 and 29 years old who had mild COVID-19 (a few samples of this study predate the infection). Cell type and time point are not known. In DNA, the CDR3 is TGTGCCAGCAGCTTACGATTACGGGGTGATCCCTACAATGAGCAGTTCTTC. It is translated as CASSLRLRGDPYNEQFF.